The entry below describes one TCR beta chain. Using unique molecular identifiers, the investigators prepared the TCRbeta library. TCRdb used MiXCR to reprocess the PCR reads, holding one entry per CDR3 protein. The data show more than 450,000 distinct CDR3 sequences, approximately 16% seen once. This CDR3 is 14 amino acids long. Germline V gene data show CDR1 as SGHAT and CDR2 as FQDESV (reference sequence). V lost 6 bases to trimming and J lost 5 bases; unmatched junction nucleotides: 5. This record comes from a study of T-cell reconstitution after alpha-beta-depleted transplantation in children. The V and J genes are TRBV11-1 and TRBJ2-1, with 9 bases that match TRBD1. This receptor was obtained from a human donor who donated a stem cell graft to a child with acute lymphoblastic leukemia. The material sequenced was PBMCs from the stem cell graft donor, taken from the stem cell graft. For the CDR3, the DNA is TGTGCCAGCAGTCCCGGGACAGGGAACAATGAGCAGTTCTTC. This encodes CASSPGTGNNEQFF.